The 28 T cell receptor beta chains in this list originate from one sample, sequenced in a study of control samples from healthy donors and cancer patients (dated by TCRdb to 2020 to 2021). Library creation used the immunoSEQ multiplex PCR assay. TCRdb retrieved this table from immuneACCESS and kept in-frame rearrangements only. Not all clones are present; in checked studies, unresolved V genes account for under half, and no reason is known for the remainder. This sample holds under 100,000 clones; 70% to 90% were observed only once. 8.5% to 10% of the sample is in the top ten clones. The sequenced sample consisted of PBMCs. These receptors originate from a woman in her forties or fifties with colorectal cancer.

V and J are TRBV3-1 (or the pseudogene TRBV3-2) and TRBJ1-2; no firm D call. The CDR3 totals 13 residues. The germline V gene has CDR1 LGHDT and CDR2 YNNKEL (reference sequence). V was shortened by 0 bases and J by 2 bases, with 4 bases between the two germline ends. CDR3 nucleotides: TGTGCCAGCAGCCAAGACACAAACTATGGCTACACCTTC. Translated, it gives CASSQDTNYGYTF.

The rearrangement uses TRBV12-3 or TRBV12-4 and TRBJ1-2, with D uncertain. The V gene lost 3 bases and the J gene lost 7 bases, with 12 bases spanning the gap. The CDR3 consists of 13 residues. CDR3: CASSFRAGSGYTF. In nucleotides, the CDR3 is TGTGCCAGCAGTTTTCGGGCTGGAAGTGGCTACACCTTC.

V gene TRBV5-1 combines with J gene TRBJ2-5; a possible D gene is TRBD2 (6 bases). Germline values: CDR1 SGHRS, CDR2 YFSETQ. CDR3 length equals 14 residues. The V and J ends lost 1 base and 5 bases respectively, with 12 bases between them. The CDR3 sequence is CASSLRRSGETQYF. DNA for the CDR3: TGCGCCAGCAGCTTGCGTAGGAGCGGGGAGACCCAGTACTTC.

The gene calls are TRBV5-1 and TRBJ1-2, with D tentatively TRBD1 (5 bases). CDR1 and CDR2 (germline): SGHRS, YFSETQ. CDR3 length equals 15 residues. V lost 3 bases and J lost 5, with 17 bases in between. In nucleotides, the CDR3 is TGCGCCAGCAGCTCGGTCTCGGGTAGGGGATATGGCTACACCTTC. This encodes CASSSVSGRGYGYTF.

Comments on this clone: Other DNA sequences from this sample encode an identical CDR3 as well. CDR3 nucleotides: TGTGCCAGCAGTTTAAATCAGCCCCAGCATTTT. Translation: CASSLNQPQHF. This chain links TRBV28 with TRBJ1-5; D is unresolved. CDR1 is MDHEN, CDR2 SYDVKM, per germline. The CDR3 is 11 amino acids. V lost 2 bases to trimming and J lost 4 bases, with 0 bases between them.

Only a few counts were recorded for this clone. The chain carries TRBV7-8 and TRBJ2-2; unclear D gene. Per the germline V gene, CDR1 is SGHVS and CDR2 is FQNEAQ. This CDR3 comprises 16 residues. V was clipped by 5 bases and J by 7 bases, with 20 bases between them. The CDR3 protein is CASSVIQILHNGELFF. The CDR3 DNA reads TGTGCCAGCAGCGTAATCCAAATACTACATAACGGGGAGCTGTTTTTT.

The chain employs TRBV2 and TRBJ1-6; D is uncertain. V shed 2 bases and J shed 9 bases, with 11 bases lying between them. The CDR3 loop spans 14 amino acids. Germline V gene lookup returns CDR1 SNHLY and CDR2 FYNNEI. The CDR3 loop is CASSEREGGSPLHF. CDR3 DNA: TGTGCCAGCAGTGAAAGGGAGGGTGGTTCACCCCTCCACTTT.

The rearrangement joins TRBV19 to TRBJ2-2; tentative D call: TRBD1 (5 bases). With 3 bases removed from V and 5 bases from J, the gap between germline ends came to 13 bases. The germline V gene encodes CDR1 LNHDA and CDR2 SQIVND (reference sequence). The CDR3 spans 15 residues. As DNA, the CDR3 is TGTGCCAGTAGTATTTCAGGGCGCAGGACCGGGGAGCTGTTTTTT. This translates into CASSISGRRTGELFF.

As DNA, the CDR3 is TGTGCCAGCAGCCAAGGGACAGGGACTTTGGTGGCCCAGTACTTC. Its protein is CASSQGTGTLVAQYF. The chain combines TRBV3-1 (or the pseudogene TRBV3-2) with TRBJ2-5, with TRBD1 identical over 8 bases. Germline V lookup: CDR1 LGHDT, CDR2 YNNKEL (reference sequence). This CDR3 comprises 15 residues. V lost 1 base, J lost 9 bases, and 10 bases stayed unmatched.

This clone was observed a single time. The chain uses TRBV6-2 or TRBV6-3 and TRBJ2-1; 8 bases are shared with TRBD1. This CDR3 region has 13 residues. V was pared by 5 bases and J by 6 bases, with 3 bases of the junction left unmatched. The germline gives CDR1 MNHEY, CDR2 SVGEGT. This CDR3 reads CASSGDRSNEQFF. CDR3 bases: TGTGCCAGCAGTGGGGACAGGTCCAATGAGCAGTTCTTC.

The chain combines TRBV6-2 or TRBV6-3 with TRBJ1-2, with 10 bases identical to TRBD1. This CDR3 contains 16 residues. Trimming took 6 bases from V and 4 from J; bases not matched to a gene: 11. Germline assignment: CDR1 MNHEY and CDR2 SVGEGT. The CDR3 bases are TGTGCCAGCAGACCTGGACAGGGGGTCCTTCTCTATGGCTACACCTTC. Its translation: CASRPGQGVLLYGYTF.

The chain uses TRBV30 and TRBJ1-6, with a possible D match to TRBD1 (6 bases). Germline values: CDR1 GTSNPN, CDR2 SVGIG (reference sequence). Trimming pared 2 bases from V and 4 bases from J, leaving 12 bases between. The CDR3 has 15 amino acids. CDR3 loop: CAWSLQGTYNSPLHF. In nucleotides, the CDR3 is TGTGCCTGGAGTCTACAGGGTACTTATAATTCACCCCTCCACTTT.

This rearrangement joins TRBV5-5 to TRBJ2-1; 9 bases fit TRBD1. CDR1 and CDR2 from the germline V gene are SGHKS and YYEKEE (reference sequence). CDR3 length: 18 residues. V lost 4 bases and J lost 2; bases outside the gene matches: 13. The CDR3 here is CASSLGTGRMGAYNEQFF. The CDR3 nucleotides are TGTGCCAGCAGCCTGGGGACAGGGAGGATGGGGGCCTACAATGAGCAGTTCTTC.

The chain recombines TRBV10-3 with TRBJ1-3, with a weak D call TRBD1 (6 bases). The germline V gene has CDR1 ENHRY and CDR2 SYGVKD. The CDR3 consists of 16 residues. The V gene lost 2 bases and the J gene lost 4 bases, with 15 bases spanning the gap. The CDR3 is CAISEAPTGGGNTIYF. The CDR3 DNA reads as TGTGCCATCAGTGAGGCCCCTACGGGGGGCGGAAACACCATATATTTT.

With regard to this clone: The junction differs from germline at one of its ends, possibly a read error. The chain joins TRBV7-8 to TRBJ2-3; TRBD2 matches 10 bases. CDR1 SGHVS and CDR2 FQNEAQ come from the germline V gene. CDR3 size: 14 residues. CDR3: CASSLAGVTDTQYF. CDR3 in DNA: TGTGCCAGCAGCCTAGCGGGGGTCACAGATACGCAGTATTTT.

At least ten counts were recorded for this clone. The chain couples TRBV19 to TRBJ1-5; possibly TRBD1 for D (5 bases). This CDR3 has 14 amino acids. V lost 0 bases and J 6 bases, leaving 9 bases between the germline ends. Germline V gene sequence: CDR1 LNHDA, CDR2 SQIVND (reference sequence). The CDR3 here is CASSIDQGAQPQHF. CDR3 nucleotides: TGTGCCAGTAGTATAGATCAAGGGGCTCAGCCCCAGCATTTT.

The chain carries TRBV7-2 and TRBJ1-5; possibly TRBD1 for D (5 bases). V was trimmed by 0 bases and J by 11 bases, leaving 8 bases between them. Germline values: CDR1 SGHTA, CDR2 FQGNSA. This CDR3 is 12 amino acids long. The CDR3 sequence is CASSLAQGAQHF. The CDR3 bases are TGTGCCAGCAGCTTAGCGCAGGGAGCCCAGCATTTT.

The chain couples TRBV10-3 to TRBJ1-3; D gene ambiguous. V was pared by 0 bases and J by 2 bases, with 8 bases between. The V gene's germline CDR1 is ENHRY and CDR2 SYGVKD. The CDR3 has 15 amino acids. DNA for the CDR3: TGTGCCATCAGTGAGTCGGGCAACCCTGGAAACACCATATATTTT. This sequence encodes CAISESGNPGNTIYF.

This chain joins TRBV12-3 or TRBV12-4 and TRBJ2-3; D gene unclear. The CDR3 contains 12 residues. The germline V and J ends were trimmed by 1 base and 6 bases, with 5 bases remaining between them. CDR3 sequence: CASSLVSDTQYF. Here the CDR3 DNA reads TGTGCCAGCAGTTTAGTATCGGATACGCAGTATTTT.

This clone has just one count. The V call is TRBV19, the J call TRBJ1-3; no reliable D call. The germline gives CDR1 LNHDA, CDR2 SQIVND (reference sequence). The germline V and J ends were trimmed by 5 bases and 0 bases, with 11 bases remaining between them. CDR3 length equals 15 residues. The CDR3 nucleotides read TGTGCCAGTAGTCGGAGGGAGAGCTCTGGAAACACCATATATTTT. It translates to CASSRRESSGNTIYF.

The V gene is TRBV21-1, the J gene TRBJ1-6; no check of the table's D call, TRBD1, against the DNA was made. TRBV21-1 constitutes a pseudogene. CDR3 size: 15 residues. The CDR3 is CASRSRDRARSPLHF. DNA of the CDR3: TGTGCCAGCAGGTCCCGGGACAGGGCACGGTCACCCCTCCACTTT.

This rearrangement joins TRBV6-1 to TRBJ2-1; a possible D gene is TRBD2 (6 bases). The CDR3 is made up of 15 amino acids. V gave up 2 bases and J gave up 2 bases, with 10 bases separating them. Germline CDR1 and CDR2: MNHNS and SASEGT. In DNA form, the CDR3 reads TGTGCCAGCAGTGAAATCGGGGGACCCTACAATGAGCAGTTCTTC. Amino acids: CASSEIGGPYNEQFF.

CDR3 in DNA: TGCAGCGTTTGTATTGGGACAGTGATTATAGAGCAGTTCTTC. Translation: CSVCIGTVIIEQFF. The chain combines TRBV29-1 with TRBJ2-1, with 7 bases aligning to TRBD1. Looked up from germline, CDR1 is SQVTM and CDR2 is ANQGSEA. V lost 5 bases to trimming and J lost 10 bases; unmatched junction nucleotides: 14. There are 14 residues in the CDR3.

The rearrangement joins TRBV15 to TRBJ1-1; D possibly corresponds to TRBD1 (5 bases). The CDR3 has 16 residues. Trimming removed 1 base from V and 2 bases from J, with 14 bases in between. From germline, CDR1 is LNHNV and CDR2 YYDKDF (reference sequence). CDR3 nucleotide sequence: TGTGCCACCAGCAGAGGACAGACCACCATAAACACTGAAGCTTTCTTT. Its translation: CATSRGQTTINTEAFF.

This chain joins TRBV3-1 (or the pseudogene TRBV3-2) and TRBJ2-1; D perhaps matches TRBD1 (5 bases). The ends were cut back, 0 bases at V and 10 bases at J, with 31 bases in the middle. The CDR3 has 20 amino acids. CDR1 is LGHDT and CDR2 is YNNKEL in the germline V gene (reference sequence). The CDR3 nucleotides read TGTGCCAGCAGCCAAGAAGGGTCGGAGTTTAGACCAGGGATAAAAGAGGAGCAGTTCTTC. Protein sequence: CASSQEGSEFRPGIKEEQFF.

The chain uses TRBV14 and TRBJ1-1; perhaps TRBD1 as D (5 bases). Trimming removed 0 bases at V and 3 bases at J, with 11 bases between. Per germline, CDR1 SGHDN and CDR2 FVKESK. This CDR3 contains 15 residues. The CDR3: CASSQEGGRYTEAFF. The DNA of the CDR3 is TGTGCCAGCAGCCAAGAGGGGGGGAGGTACACTGAAGCTTTCTTT.

V usage is TRBV30 and J usage is TRBJ1-2; D not resolved. This CDR3 has 12 residues. Looked up from germline, CDR1 is GTSNPN and CDR2 is SVGIG (reference sequence). V was trimmed by 4 bases and J by 7 bases, leaving 13 bases between them. The chain's CDR3 is CAWTLNKGGYTF. Here the CDR3 DNA reads TGTGCCTGGACTCTTAATAAGGGTGGCTACACCTTC.

This clone was recorded only once. The V gene is TRBV18, the J gene TRBJ1-3, with D uncertain. Looked up from germline, CDR1 is KGHSH and CDR2 is LQKENI. V was trimmed by 2 bases and J by 1 base, leaving 12 bases between them. This CDR3 is built from 16 residues. The CDR3 region is CASSPTDFKSGNTIYF. As DNA, the CDR3 is TGTGCCAGCTCACCAACAGATTTTAAATCTGGAAACACCATATATTTT.